The TCR beta chain under discussion was sequenced for a study of cytomegalovirus exposure and HLA in healthy donors. PCR primers comprised 60 Vbeta and 13 Jbeta primers. Repertoires were generated with immunoSEQ multiplex PCR, while TCRdb's copy carries only in-frame clones and drops some. The sample lists 90,000 to 140,000 clones, 78% seen once, with under 1.5% in the top ten. CDR3 size: 14 residues. The germline V and J ends were trimmed by 1 base and 2 bases, with 8 bases remaining between them. The germline V gene encodes CDR1 LNHNV and CDR2 YYDKDF (reference sequence). The V gene is TRBV15, the J gene TRBJ2-5; weak D call: TRBD1 (6 bases). The receptor comes from a young man in good health and CMV-seronegative. Sequenced input: PBMCs. CDR3 sequence reads: CATSRGTVQETQYF. The CDR3 bases are TGTGCCACCAGCAGAGGGACAGTTCAAGAGACCCAGTACTTC. The full variable domain, with the rest looked up from reference TRBV15 and TRBJ2-5, is DAMVIQNPRYQVTQFGKPVTLSCSQTLNHNVMYWYQQKSSQAPKLLFHYYDKDFNNEADTPDNFQSRRPNTSFCFLDIRSPGLGDTAMYLCATSRGTVQETQYFGPGTRLLVL.